This TCR beta chain was documented in a study of T cells in Graves' hyperthyroidism and ophthalmopathy. Broader study findings: Separating ophthalmopathy from stable hyperthyroidism was achieved by a 13 V-J model. Most clonotypes that expanded in the thyroid above 0.001 also showed up in blood.

A few counts support this clonotype. Antigen: not known. Using RNA transcripts as the source, TCR beta CDR3 regions were amplified. The HTBI set primed first-round TCR CDR3 RT-PCR. TCRdb itself ran the multiplex PCR reads through MiXCR, one entry per CDR3 protein. The sample includes roughly 400,000 distinct CDR3 sequences, 25% of them seen just once. These patients, aged 18 to 65, had recently diagnosed hyperthyroidism lasting under 2 months. The CDR3 runs 14 residues. Germline V gives CDR1 SGHNT, CDR2 YENEEA. Trimming removed 1 base from V and 5 bases from J; junction bases left unmatched: 1. The V call is TRBV11-3, the J call TRBJ2-1; 8 bases are a match to TRBD2. The sequenced material came from blood. This clonotype originated in a man over 45 with Graves' hyperthyroidism. CDR3 amino acids: CASSLASGHNEQFF. CDR3 sequence (DNA): TGTGCCAGCAGCTTAGCTAGCGGGCACAATGAGCAGTTCTTC.